This T cell receptor (beta chain) is from a study of human T cells and chemical hapten exposure (dated by TCRdb to the early 2020s). At the level of the whole study: For sensitization, 2% DPC in acetone was applied to a roughly 2 cm by roughly 2 cm area of upper inner arm skin. The patient cohort, mostly female, included alopecia areata with under or over 50% scalp involvement, alopecia totalis and alopecia universalis. Blood samples were taken from patients before sensitization (week 0) and then at 2, 6 and about 24 weeks after DPC sensitization. Blood for TCR sequencing was provided by twenty-nine alopecia patients at one to four time points (pre-sensitization, 2, 6 and 24 weeks). Patch testing on the upper back used Finn chambers containing 0.01% DPC, with scoring done after 6 days according to International Contact Dermatitis Research Group standards. Throughout the study period of 20 to 30 weeks, patients also received therapeutic DPC doses to the scalp every week. The libraries were sequenced as a pool, and the TCR yield per sample differed mostly because of small variations in library volumes within the pool. Peripheral blood TCR repertoire changes were tracked in vivo in alopecia patients during primary and secondary sensitization to the hapten diphenylcyclopropenone (DPC). Points the paper makes about the study in general: Significantly more large CDR3 similarity clusters were formed by expanded TCRs than by pre-sensitization or healthy control sets, consistent with antigen-driven responses. Repeated subsampling changed both the strength of the expansion versus patch-test correlation and the threshold at which that correlation became significant. A positive correlation was found between the number of PT1 expanded TCRs and patch test score, with significance reached at thresholds 8, 16 and 32 but not 4. DPC sensitization did not change how many TCRs were above 1 in 1000 frequency, and no evidence was found of alterations in global repertoire structure. Because all patients had alopecia, a presumed autoimmune disease, the immune response of the patients might differ from that of healthy individuals.

The library was generated by RACE. TCRdb shows the sequencer as NextSeq 500. During library preparation, unique molecular identifiers were attached to individual cDNA molecules so that TCRs could be counted in a quantitative, reproducible way. For every blood RNA sample, sequencing covered both the TCR alpha and TCR beta chains. The authors processed their data as follows. Samples had a median of roughly 87,000 TCRs, with a range from about 20,000 to 690,600. The Decombinator software suite was used to annotate V, J and CDR3 in the TCR reads. Every sample was subsampled to the same number of TCRs (28,000) for the PS versus PT1 abundance plots. TCRs were defined as expanded if absent before sensitization and observed at least eight times at the 2-week time point. TCRdb trimmed the raw reads at Q25, called clones with MiXCR and kept productive beta chains. When rows share a CDR3 protein, they turn into one entry using the most common DNA and genes. The V and J calls were not made by the authors but by TCRdb's processing. The sample profile shows about 64,000 distinct CDR3 sequences; about 10% of them were found once. Of the sample, about 2% is held by the ten largest clones.

Taken with the paper, the label for time point translates to: patch test 3, about 24 weeks after DPC sensitization. What the treatment or condition label conveys for this sample: therapeutic diphenylcyclopropenone sensitization with weekly scalp DPC. At every patch-test visit, the blood draw took place before the patch test was put on. Patients were eligible if aged 18 to 70, diagnosed with alopecia and judged suitable for DPC therapy, and pregnant patients were excluded. Unfractionated whole blood was collected in Tempus Blood RNA tubes, and total RNA was extracted from that blood. This clonotype showed up many times. Its binding antigen is unknown. No clone much larger than this one lies a single base away; base qualities are absent. The V and J ends are trimmed by 1 base and 4 bases, leaving 7 bases between them. Measured from the cysteine to the phenylalanine, the CDR3 is 12 residues long. This entry keeps only the CDR3 DNA: 36 bases, framed from base 1. Via the germline V gene (reference sequence), CDR1 is DFQATT and CDR2 SNEGSKA.

Recombination joined TRBV20-1 with TRBJ1-1; the best D guess is TRBD1, with 5 bases matching. Material: whole blood, obtained in connection with sensitization to the hapten diphenylcyclopropenone (DPC). The receptor was isolated from a woman in her 30s with alopecia areata. Some clones in this sample may be carry-over from other donors' samples. The CDR3 corresponds to CSARAGFTEAFF. The nucleotides read TGCAGTGCTAGAGCAGGGTTCACTGAAGCTTTCTTT.